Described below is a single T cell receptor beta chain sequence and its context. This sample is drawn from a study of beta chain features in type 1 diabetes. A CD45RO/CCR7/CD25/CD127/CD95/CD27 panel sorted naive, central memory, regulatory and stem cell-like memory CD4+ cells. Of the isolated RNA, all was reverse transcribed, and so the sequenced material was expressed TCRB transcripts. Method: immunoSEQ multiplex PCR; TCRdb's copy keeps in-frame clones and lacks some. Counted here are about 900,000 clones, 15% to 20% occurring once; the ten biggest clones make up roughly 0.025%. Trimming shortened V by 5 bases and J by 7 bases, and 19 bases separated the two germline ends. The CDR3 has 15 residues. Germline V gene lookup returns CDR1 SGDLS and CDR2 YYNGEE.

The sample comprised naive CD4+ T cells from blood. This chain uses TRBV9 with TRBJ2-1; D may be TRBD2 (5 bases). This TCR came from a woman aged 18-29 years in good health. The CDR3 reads CASSATSYSGNEQFF. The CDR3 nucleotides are TGTGCCAGCAGTGCAACTAGTTATTCTGGGAATGAGCAGTTCTTC. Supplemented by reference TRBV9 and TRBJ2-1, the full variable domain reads DSGVTQTPKHLITATGQRVTLRCSPRSGDLSVYWYQQSLDQGLQFLIQYYNGEERAKGNILERFSAQQFPDLHSELNLSSLELGDSALYFCASSATSYSGNEQFFGPGTRLTVL.